This TCR beta chain came from a study of cytomegalovirus exposure and HLA in healthy donors. General study points: Most TCR beta V segments were productive about 90% or about 30% of the time in an earlier analysis.

A multiplex PCR was run with 60 Vbeta primers and 13 Jbeta primers. TCRdb's table, derived via immunoSEQ multiplex PCR, lists solely in-frame clones and lacks some. The sample contains about 140,000 clones, roughly 77% of which appear only once. The CDR3 loop spans 12 amino acids. Germline assignment: CDR1 SGHNT and CDR2 YYREEE (reference sequence). The ends lost 4 bases at V and 7 bases at J; junction bases unmatched: 4. Remarks on this clone: Its antigen is as yet unknown.

The specimen sequenced was PBMCs. This chain links TRBV5-4 with TRBJ1-1, with 7 bases matching TRBD1. This TCR came from a man under 40 in good health and CMV-seronegative. CDR3 protein: CASSGGTVEAFF. CDR3 nucleotide sequence: TGTGCCAGCAGCGGTGGGACAGTTGAAGCTTTCTTT.